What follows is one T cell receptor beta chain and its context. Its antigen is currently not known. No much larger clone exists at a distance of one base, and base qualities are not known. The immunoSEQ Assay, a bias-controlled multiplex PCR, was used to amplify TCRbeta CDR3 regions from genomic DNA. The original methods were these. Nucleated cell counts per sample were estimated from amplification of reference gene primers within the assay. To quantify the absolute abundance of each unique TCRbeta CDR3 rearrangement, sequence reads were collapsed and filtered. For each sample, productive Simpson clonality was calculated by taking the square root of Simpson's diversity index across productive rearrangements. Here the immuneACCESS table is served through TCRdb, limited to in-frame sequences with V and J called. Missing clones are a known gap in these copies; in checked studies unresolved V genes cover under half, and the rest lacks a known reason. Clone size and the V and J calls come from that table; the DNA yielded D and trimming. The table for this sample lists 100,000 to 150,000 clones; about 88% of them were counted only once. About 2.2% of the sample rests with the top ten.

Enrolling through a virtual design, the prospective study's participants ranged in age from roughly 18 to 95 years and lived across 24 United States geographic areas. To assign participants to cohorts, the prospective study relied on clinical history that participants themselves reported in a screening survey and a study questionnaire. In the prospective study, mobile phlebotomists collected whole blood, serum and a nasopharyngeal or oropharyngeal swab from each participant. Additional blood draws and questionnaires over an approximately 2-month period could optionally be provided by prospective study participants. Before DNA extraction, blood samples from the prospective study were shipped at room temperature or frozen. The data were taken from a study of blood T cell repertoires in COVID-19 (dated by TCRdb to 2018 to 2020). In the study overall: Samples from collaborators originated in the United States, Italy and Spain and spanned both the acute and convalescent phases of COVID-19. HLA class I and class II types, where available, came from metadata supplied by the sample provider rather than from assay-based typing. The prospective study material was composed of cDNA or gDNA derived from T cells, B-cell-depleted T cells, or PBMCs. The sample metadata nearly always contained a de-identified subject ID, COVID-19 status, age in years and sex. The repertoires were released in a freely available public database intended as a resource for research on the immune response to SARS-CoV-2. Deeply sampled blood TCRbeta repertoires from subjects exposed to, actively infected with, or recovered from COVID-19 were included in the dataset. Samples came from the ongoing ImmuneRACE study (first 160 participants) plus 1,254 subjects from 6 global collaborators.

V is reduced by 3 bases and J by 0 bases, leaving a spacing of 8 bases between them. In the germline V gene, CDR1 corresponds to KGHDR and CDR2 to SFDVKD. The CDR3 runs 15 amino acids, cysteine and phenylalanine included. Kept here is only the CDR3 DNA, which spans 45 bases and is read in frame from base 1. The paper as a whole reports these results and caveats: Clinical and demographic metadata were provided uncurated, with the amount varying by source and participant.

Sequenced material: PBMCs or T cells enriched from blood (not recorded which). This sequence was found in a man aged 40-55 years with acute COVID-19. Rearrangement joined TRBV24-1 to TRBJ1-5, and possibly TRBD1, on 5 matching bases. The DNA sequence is TGTGCCACCAGTGATGTGACAGTTAGCAATCAGCCCCAGCATTTT. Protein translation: CATSDVTVSNQPQHF.